This entry describes one T cell receptor beta chain. This sample is drawn from a study of blood T cell repertoires in COVID-19. Study background: Both acute and convalescent COVID-19 samples were obtained from the United States, Italy and Spain. Sample material is recorded as cDNA or gDNA derived from T cells, B-cell-depleted T cells, or PBMCs.

The CDR3 length is 11 residues. Trimming took 2 bases from V and 5 from J, leaving 2 bases between them. CDR1 is SGDLS and CDR2 is YYNGEE in the germline V gene. In the study's own analysis: Quantification of nucleated cells was approximated via reference gene primer amplification. The repertoire was sequenced with immunoSEQ multiplex PCR; TCRdb's copy has only in-frame clones and lacks some. That table is the source of V, J and clone size, and D and trimming were worked out from the DNA. The sample has 190,000 or so clones; around four fifths are singletons. This receptor was identified in a woman older than 75 with active or convalescent COVID-19. V usage is TRBV9 and J usage is TRBJ2-1; D remains unclear. Sequenced: peripheral blood. This chain's CDR3 is CASSVNNEQFF. The CDR3 nucleotides are TGTGCCAGCAGCGTTAACAATGAGCAGTTCTTC.